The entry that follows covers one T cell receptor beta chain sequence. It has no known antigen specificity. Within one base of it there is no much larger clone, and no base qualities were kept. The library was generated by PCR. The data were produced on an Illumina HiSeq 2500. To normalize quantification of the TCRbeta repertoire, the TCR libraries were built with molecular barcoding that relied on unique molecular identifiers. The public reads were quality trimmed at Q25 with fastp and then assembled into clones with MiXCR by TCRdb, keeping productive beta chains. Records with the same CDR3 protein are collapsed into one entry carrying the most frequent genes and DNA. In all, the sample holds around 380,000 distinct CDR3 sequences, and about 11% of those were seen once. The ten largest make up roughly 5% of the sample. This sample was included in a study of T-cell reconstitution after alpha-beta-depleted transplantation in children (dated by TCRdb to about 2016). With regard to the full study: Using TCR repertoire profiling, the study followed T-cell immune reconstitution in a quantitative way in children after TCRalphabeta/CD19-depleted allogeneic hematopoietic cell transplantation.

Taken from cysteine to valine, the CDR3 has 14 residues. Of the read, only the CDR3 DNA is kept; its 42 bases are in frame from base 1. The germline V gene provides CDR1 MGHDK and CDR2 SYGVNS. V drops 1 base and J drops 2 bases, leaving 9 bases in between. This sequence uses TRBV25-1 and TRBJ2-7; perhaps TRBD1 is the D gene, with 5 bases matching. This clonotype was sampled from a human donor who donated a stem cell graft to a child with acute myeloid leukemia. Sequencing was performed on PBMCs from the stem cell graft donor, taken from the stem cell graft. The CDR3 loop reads CASSESDSTYEQYV. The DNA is TGTGCCAGCAGTGAATCTGACAGTACCTACGAGCAGTACGTC.